Following are 20 T cell receptor beta chains from one sample sequenced in a study of CD4+ T cells in melanoma. Sequencing used immunoSEQ multiplex PCR; TCRdb keeps in-frame clones, though not all of them. The table includes about 13,000 clones, 65% to 80% detected once. The sample comprised cells from a culture (not recorded whether cultured in vitro). These receptors were collected from a human donor with melanoma.

The genes are TRBV7-8 and TRBJ1-4; tentative D call: TRBD1 (5 bases). With 4 bases removed from V and 8 bases from J, the gap between germline ends came to 14 bases. CDR1 is SGHVS and CDR2 is FQNEAQ in the germline V gene. This CDR3 contains 14 residues. The CDR3 loop reads CASSSRVGHEKLFF. The DNA of the CDR3 is TGTGCCAGCAGCTCTAGAGTAGGACACGAAAAACTGTTTTTT.

The rearrangement uses TRBV11-1 and TRBJ1-1, with unresolved D. Per the germline V gene, CDR1 is SGHAT and CDR2 is FQDESV (reference sequence). Trimming pared 10 bases from V and 1 base from J, leaving 22 bases between. The CDR3 is 16 residues long. DNA of the CDR3: TGTGCCATCGACTGGACGCTCGAGAGTAAGAACACTGAAGCTTTCTTT. It is translated as CAIDWTLESKNTEAFF.

The rearrangement links TRBV4-2 to TRBJ1-1, with D unresolved. The germline V and J ends were trimmed by 2 bases and 2 bases, with 18 bases remaining between them. Germline loops: CDR1 LGHNA, CDR2 YNFKEQ. This CDR3 is built from 17 residues. The DNA for the CDR3 is TGTGCCAGCAGCCAAAGGTTTCGGGATAGTCAAAACACTGAAGCTTTCTTT. Translated, it gives CASSQRFRDSQNTEAFF.

V gene TRBV11-2 combines with J gene TRBJ2-5; 9 bases map to TRBD1. The CDR3 is 14 residues long. CDR1 and CDR2 from the germline V gene are SGHAT and FQNNGV. Trimming at V came to 8 bases and at J to 2 bases, leaving 6 bases not matched to a gene. CDR3 coding DNA: TGTGCCAGCCAGCTCGGGACAGGGCAAGAGACCCAGTACTTC. Translated, it gives CASQLGTGQETQYF.

V gene TRBV11-2 combines with J gene TRBJ2-1; 8 positions agree with TRBD1. This CDR3 spans 14 amino acids. The germline V gene has CDR1 SGHAT and CDR2 FQNNGV. V dropped 4 bases and J dropped 2; count of bases not matched to a gene: 1. The CDR3 reads CASSSGGAYNEQFF. For the CDR3, the DNA is TGTGCCAGCAGCTCAGGGGGCGCCTACAATGAGCAGTTCTTC.

The chain is built from TRBV23-1 and TRBJ1-5; the D gene is possibly TRBD1 (6 bases). TRBV23-1 is treated as an ORF (open reading frame) with a function not yet certain. The V and J ends lost 11 bases and 4 bases respectively, with 24 bases between them. The CDR3 spans 16 residues. CDR3 sequence reads: CAGPVTGTRFNQPQHF. CDR3 coding DNA: TGCGCCGGGCCGGTTACCGGGACACGGTTTAATCAGCCCCAGCATTTT.

The chain is built from TRBV27 and TRBJ2-3; possible D gene TRBD2, 9 bases. The CDR3 runs to 14 residues. CDR1 and CDR2 (germline): MNHEY, SMNVEV (reference sequence). V lost 11 bases and J 4 bases, leaving 19 bases between the germline ends. The DNA of the CDR3 is TGTGCCCAGGGGGCTAGCGGGGTTGCAGATACGCAGTATTTT. The encoded protein is CAQGASGVADTQYF.

V usage is TRBV30 and J usage is TRBJ2-7; 7 bases match TRBD1. The CDR3 runs 12 residues. V trimming: 6 bases; J trimming: 3 bases; junction bases outside the gene matches: 5. The germline gives CDR1 GTSNPN, CDR2 SVGIG (reference sequence). Here the CDR3 reads CACGTAIYEQYF. In DNA, the CDR3 is TGTGCCTGTGGGACAGCAATCTACGAGCAGTACTTC.

The chain couples TRBV6-5 to TRBJ1-4; TRBD1 aligns across 8 bases. After removal of 4 bases from V and 0 bases from J, the junction contained 4 bases not matched to a gene. The CDR3 runs 16 residues. Germline V CDR1 and CDR2: MNHEY, SVGAGI. In nucleotides, the CDR3 is TGTGCCAGCAGTTTGGGACAGGTGGCAACTAATGAAAAACTGTTTTTT. Protein product: CASSLGQVATNEKLFF.

V is TRBV7-2 and J is TRBJ2-2; D is uncertain. This CDR3 is 14 amino acids long. CDR1 is SGHTA and CDR2 is FQGNSA in the germline V gene. The V and J ends lost 6 bases and 0 bases respectively, with 8 bases between them. The CDR3 nucleotides are TGTGCCAGCAGGGATGGATCGAACACCGGGGAGCTGTTTTTT. This encodes CASRDGSNTGELFF.

V and J are TRBV4-1 and TRBJ2-2; D gene uncertain. V lost 0 bases and J lost 6, with 14 bases in between. The CDR3 spans 16 residues. Germline V gene sequence: CDR1 MGHRA, CDR2 YSYEKL. The CDR3 sequence: CASSQDPAISAGELFF. The CDR3 DNA follows: TGCGCCAGCAGCCAAGATCCAGCGATAAGCGCCGGGGAGCTGTTTTTT.

The J gene is TRBJ2-5, the V gene TRBV5-1; a weak D match, TRBD2 (5 bases). The CDR3 totals 15 residues. The V gene's germline CDR1 is SGHRS and CDR2 YFSETQ. V gave up 1 base and J gave up 3 bases, with 13 bases separating them. CDR3 in amino acids: CASSLLPGMKETQYF. In DNA form, the CDR3 reads TGCGCCAGCAGCTTGTTGCCGGGAATGAAAGAGACCCAGTACTTC.

The V call is TRBV14, the J call TRBJ2-1, with TRBD2 matching over 8 bases. V was pared by 0 bases and J by 9 bases, with 7 bases of the junction left unmatched. Germline lookup yields CDR1 SGHDN and CDR2 FVKESK. This CDR3 is 15 amino acids long. In DNA, the CDR3 is TGTGCCAGCAGCCAAGATGGGACTAGTTTCCGTGAGCAGTTCTTC. Translated, it gives CASSQDGTSFREQFF.

In this sample, this clone turned up a few times. The chain employs TRBV2 and TRBJ1-2; D not certain. CDR1 SNHLY and CDR2 FYNNEI come from the germline V gene. The CDR3 is 13 residues long. Deletions cut 5 bases from V and 2 bases from J, with 9 bases between. CDR3 coding DNA: TGTGCCAGCAGTAGCGAGATCAACTATGGCTACACCTTC. This encodes CASSSEINYGYTF.

This clone was seen just once. The chain is built from TRBV5-4 and TRBJ2-3; TRBD2 matches 8 bases. Trimming took 5 bases from V and 2 from J; bases not matched to a gene: 10. The CDR3 extends over 16 amino acids. Germline V gene sequence: CDR1 SGHNT, CDR2 YYREEE (reference sequence). Here the CDR3 reads CASSSGTRVITDTQYF. Here the CDR3 DNA reads TGTGCCAGCAGTTCCGGGACTAGAGTTATCACAGATACGCAGTATTTT.

The rearrangement joins TRBV6-5 to TRBJ1-6, with D possibly matching TRBD1 (6 bases). Trimming shortened V by 8 bases and J by 7 bases, and 15 bases separated the two germline ends. The CDR3 totals 14 residues. Germline CDR1 MNHEY, CDR2 SVGAGI. As DNA, the CDR3 is TGTGCCAGCCGGGGGAGGGGGGAAAATTCACCCCTCCACTTT. Translation: CASRGRGENSPLHF.

The rearrangement links TRBV14 to TRBJ1-6, with unresolved D. V was trimmed by 1 base and J by 7 bases, leaving 8 bases between them. Germline V gene sequence: CDR1 SGHDN, CDR2 FVKESK. There are 14 residues in the CDR3. The CDR3 loop reads CASSQVRANSPLHF. The CDR3 coding sequence is TGTGCCAGCAGCCAAGTACGGGCGAATTCACCCCTCCACTTT.

The V gene is TRBV6-5, the J gene TRBJ1-2; no definite D call. The CDR3 has 13 amino acids. Between the trimmed V and J ends, which lost 4 bases and 4 bases, there was a span of 10 bases. Looked up from germline, CDR1 is MNHEY and CDR2 is SVGAGI. CDR3 residues: CASSFDGTYGYTF. The CDR3, as DNA: TGTGCCAGCAGTTTCGACGGAACCTATGGCTACACCTTC.

J is TRBJ1-2 and V is TRBV18, with a weak D call TRBD1 (5 bases). This CDR3 contains 14 residues. CDR1 is KGHSH, CDR2 LQKENI, per germline. V was cut by 3 bases and J by 7 bases, with 15 bases left in between. The CDR3 bases are TGTGCCAGCTCACCGGGTAGGGAACAGGCTGGCTACACCTTC. This sequence encodes CASSPGREQAGYTF.

The chain recombines TRBV30 with TRBJ1-1, with no clear D. CDR1 GTSNPN and CDR2 SVGIG come from the germline V gene (reference sequence). The CDR3 runs 12 residues. CDR3: CARAQVNTEAFF. DNA for the CDR3: TGTGCACGAGCCCAGGTGAACACTGAAGCTTTCTTT.